Given below is one T cell receptor beta chain in context. Original data processing: For nucleated cells, counts were estimated from reference gene primer amplification. Only in-frame clones appear in the TCRdb table, and some are missing; sequencing was by immunoSEQ multiplex PCR. Clone size and the V and J calls come from that table; the DNA yielded D and trimming. The table lists a few hundred thousand clones, 88% of them singletons, with around 1.6% in the top ten. The entry originates in a study of blood T cell repertoires in COVID-19. About the study: The origin of the acute and convalescent COVID-19 samples was the United States, Italy and Spain. The analysed material was cDNA or gDNA that came from T cells, B-cell-depleted T cells, or PBMCs.

The CDR3 is 17 amino acids. The J segment lost 6 bases and the V segment lost 3 bases, leaving 12 bases of the junction unmatched. Germline assignment: CDR1 LNHDA and CDR2 SQIVND (reference sequence). This clonotype originated in a man aged 65 to 85 with acute or convalescent COVID-19. The source material was peripheral blood. V usage is TRBV19 and J usage is TRBJ2-2; 8 positions match TRBD1. The CDR3 nucleotides are TGTGCCAGTAGTATTTTAACCGGACAGGGCTACTCCGGGGAGCTGTTTTTT. Its translation: CASSILTGQGYSGELFF. Filled out from reference TRBV19 and TRBJ2-2, the complete variable domain reads DGGITQSPKYLFRKEGQNVTLSCEQNLNHDAMYWYRQDPGQGLRLIYYSQIVNDFQKGDIAEGYSVSREKKESFPLTVTSAQKNPTAFYLCASSILTGQGYSGELFFGEGSRLTVL.